These 22 T cell receptor beta chains were all obtained from the same sample, sequenced in a study of human T cells and chemical hapten exposure. Using its own MiXCR run on the RACE reads, TCRdb lists one record per CDR3 protein. This sample yields about 89,000 distinct CDR3 sequences, of which roughly 13% are seen a single time; roughly 6% belongs to the top ten. Time point denoted: patch test 3, about 24 weeks after DPC sensitization. Sample treatment: therapeutic diphenylcyclopropenone sensitization with weekly scalp DPC. The sample here was whole blood, taken in connection with sensitization to the hapten diphenylcyclopropenone (DPC). The receptors originated from a woman in her forties or fifties with alopecia areata. Some clones in this sample may be carry-over from other donors' samples.

This clonotype occurred many times. This chain links TRBV29-1 with TRBJ2-1; weak D call: TRBD1 (6 bases). Looked up from germline, CDR1 is SQVTM and CDR2 is ANQGSEA. The germline V and J ends were trimmed by 4 bases and 6 bases, with 13 bases remaining between them. This CDR3 has 13 amino acids. The CDR3 region has the DNA TGCAGCGTTGGACAGGTGGGGCGCAATGAGCAGTTCTTC. Its translation is CSVGQVGRNEQFF.

The rearrangement joins TRBV29-1 to TRBJ1-5, with D tentatively TRBD1 (6 bases). The V gene's germline CDR1 is SQVTM and CDR2 ANQGSEA. This CDR3 has 13 residues. V dropped 7 bases and J dropped 4 bases, with 14 bases sitting between them. The CDR3: CSAKGDTNQPQHF. The CDR3 DNA sequence: TGCAGCGCAAAAGGGGACACAAATCAGCCCCAGCATTTT.

This clonotype was recorded many times. As DNA, the CDR3 is TGCAGTGCTAGAGTCCTCAACTTACTGAACACTGAAGCTTTCTTT. Amino acid sequence: CSARVLNLLNTEAFF. The chain employs TRBV20-1 and TRBJ1-1; no clear D. Trimming took off 1 base at V and 0 bases at J, with 12 bases between the two ends. The CDR3 is made up of 15 amino acids. Germline CDR1 DFQATT, CDR2 SNEGSKA (reference sequence).

This clonotype was seen a handful of times. The rearrangement uses TRBV7-2 and TRBJ1-5; TRBD1 matches 7 bases. The CDR3 contains 13 residues. The germline CDR1 and CDR2 sequences are SGHTA and FQGNSA. V shed 5 bases, J shed 6 bases, and the junction held 4 bases outside the gene matches. CDR3 in amino acids: CASSTYRGQPQHF. The CDR3 bases are TGTGCCAGCAGCACCTACAGGGGTCAGCCCCAGCATTTT.

This chain uses TRBV7-8 with TRBJ1-1; weak D call: TRBD1 (6 bases). The CDR3 is made up of 13 amino acids. The ends were cut back, 3 bases at V and 1 base at J, with 6 bases in the middle. Looked up from germline, CDR1 is SGHVS and CDR2 is FQNEAQ. The CDR3 nucleotides are TGTGCCAGCAGCTTGGGACAGAACACTGAAGCTTTCTTT. Encoded protein: CASSLGQNTEAFF.

This clonotype was recorded many times. This rearrangement joins TRBV11-2 to TRBJ2-7; D perhaps matches TRBD2 (5 bases). The germline CDR1 and CDR2 sequences are SGHAT and FQNNGV. The length of the CDR3 is 13 residues. The V gene lost 5 bases and the J gene lost 2 bases, with 10 bases spanning the gap. The CDR3 is CASSRGPTYEQYF. The CDR3 region has the DNA TGTGCCAGCAGCCGCGGGCCGACCTACGAGCAGTACTTC.

The V gene is TRBV12-3 or TRBV12-4, the J gene TRBJ1-5; D is ambiguous. The CDR3 loop spans 13 amino acids. The V gene lost 3 bases and the J gene lost 4 bases, with 7 bases spanning the gap. CDR3 residues: CASSFSGNQPQHF. CDR3 DNA sequence: TGTGCCAGCAGTTTCAGCGGTAATCAGCCCCAGCATTTT.

To note about this clonotype: One end of the junction varies from germline; a read error may be responsible. The chain combines TRBV27 with TRBJ2-4; D gene ambiguous. Germline CDR1 MNHEY, CDR2 SMNVEV (reference sequence). This CDR3 comprises 13 residues. Here the CDR3 reads CVSSVLAKNIQYF. DNA of the CDR3: TGTGTCAGCAGTGTCCTAGCCAAAAACATTCAGTACTTC.

The rearrangement uses TRBV2 and TRBJ2-3; TRBD2 matches 11 bases. The germline gives CDR1 SNHLY, CDR2 FYNNEI. There are 14 residues in the CDR3. With 9 bases clipped from V and 7 bases from J, the junction kept 9 bases outside the gene matches. This CDR3 is CASQVAGGPNTQYF. Here the CDR3 DNA reads TGTGCCAGTCAGGTAGCGGGAGGGCCTAATACGCAGTATTTT.

The sample holds many counts of this clonotype. The chain uses TRBV5-5 and TRBJ2-1; 8 nucleotides agree with TRBD1. Trimming cost V 4 bases and J 10 bases; bases outside gene matches: 7. The CDR3 runs 13 residues. CDR1 SGHKS and CDR2 YYEKEE come from the germline V gene (reference sequence). The CDR3 here is CASSGRTGYEQFF. The CDR3 nucleotides are TGTGCCAGCAGCGGGAGGACAGGGTACGAGCAGTTCTTC.

The V call is TRBV19, the J call TRBJ2-3, with 13 bases that match TRBD2. V shed 6 bases and J 2 bases; nucleotides not matched to a gene: 5. The germline gives CDR1 LNHDA, CDR2 SQIVND (reference sequence). The CDR3 has 16 residues. DNA for the CDR3: TGTGCCAGTAGCTGGGGACTAGCGGGGTCCACAGATACGCAGTATTTT. This encodes CASSWGLAGSTDTQYF.

This clonotype was counted between two and nine times. The chain carries TRBV7-6 and TRBJ1-1; 9 nucleotides line up with TRBD1. CDR3 length: 16 amino acids. Germline V lookup: CDR1 SGHVS, CDR2 FNYEAQ. Losses at the gene ends were 2 bases for V and 0 bases for J; bases not matched to a gene: 4. The CDR3 is CASSLRTGAMNTEAFF. CDR3 sequence (DNA): TGTGCCAGCAGCTTACGGACAGGGGCCATGAACACTGAAGCTTTCTTT.

Concerning this clonotype: A junction end diverges from the germline sequence, so it may reflect a read error. The chain combines TRBV3-1 with TRBJ2-4, with D possibly matching TRBD2 (6 bases). CDR1 LGHDT and CDR2 YNNKEL come from the germline V gene (reference sequence). The CDR3 is 12 residues long. In DNA, the CDR3 is TGTGCCAGCAGCCTCCTGACGGGGGAGAGGAACTTC. Translated, it gives CASSLLTGERNF.

This clonotype was found many times. The V and J genes are TRBV29-1 and TRBJ2-1; TRBD2 matches at 7 bases. V dropped 3 bases and J dropped 4; count of bases not matched to a gene: 15. Per germline, CDR1 SQVTM and CDR2 ANQGSEA. This CDR3 region has 17 residues. CDR3 sequence reads: CSVDEDGRERVYNEQFF. For the CDR3, the DNA is TGCAGCGTTGATGAGGACGGGCGGGAGCGGGTATACAATGAGCAGTTCTTC.

This clonotype has a handful of counts. This sequence joins TRBV18 and TRBJ2-1; D gene uncertain. V shed 3 bases and J shed 3 bases, with 12 bases lying between them. The length of the CDR3 is 15 residues. Looked up from germline, CDR1 is KGHSH and CDR2 is LQKENI. Here the CDR3 reads CASSPVPGHYNEQFF. The CDR3 DNA follows: TGTGCCAGCTCACCGGTTCCGGGTCACTACAATGAGCAGTTCTTC. Full variable domain (rest looked up from reference TRBV18 and TRBJ2-1): NAGVMQNPRHLVRRRGQEARLRCSPMKGHSHVYWYRQLPEEGLKFMVYLQKENIIDESGMPKERFSAEFPKEGPSILRIQQVVRGDSAAYFCASSPVPGHYNEQFFGPGTRLTVL.

This chain joins TRBV3-1 and TRBJ2-5; D ambiguous. CDR1 LGHDT and CDR2 YNNKEL come from the germline V gene (reference sequence). Trimming took 4 bases from V and 2 from J, leaving 11 bases between them. The CDR3 consists of 14 residues. The CDR3 is CASSPRTIQETQYF. CDR3 DNA: TGTGCCAGCAGCCCCCGGACGATTCAAGAGACCCAGTACTTC.

The V gene is TRBV20-1, the J gene TRBJ1-2; no definite D call. There are 11 residues in the CDR3. The germline CDR1 and CDR2 sequences are DFQATT and SNEGSKA (reference sequence). V was cut by 1 base and J by 6 bases, with 6 bases left in between. The CDR3 DNA sequence: TGCAGTGCTAGAGCGACGCATGGCTACACCTTC. Protein sequence: CSARATHGYTF.

This clonotype was seen many times. The chain recombines TRBV7-8 with TRBJ1-1; possibly TRBD1 for D (6 bases). The V end lost 3 bases, the J end lost 4 bases, and 9 bases lay between the germline ends. Germline V CDR1 and CDR2: SGHVS, FQNEAQ. The length of the CDR3 is 13 residues. CDR3 DNA: TGTGCCAGCAGCTTTCCCAGGGGCACTGAAGCTTTCTTT. Its translation: CASSFPRGTEAFF.

This clonotype was observed at least ten times. The V call is TRBV7-8, the J call TRBJ2-3, with D unresolved. The germline CDR1 and CDR2 sequences are SGHVS and FQNEAQ. This CDR3 has 12 residues. Between the trimmed V and J ends, which lost 1 base and 6 bases, there was a span of 5 bases. The CDR3 region is CASSLDLDTQYF. CDR3 sequence (DNA): TGTGCCAGCAGCTTAGACTTGGATACGCAGTATTTT.

This clonotype occurred a few times. The genes are TRBV29-1 and TRBJ1-2, with a possible D match to TRBD1 (5 bases). The CDR3 contains 13 residues. With 7 bases removed from V and 5 bases from J, the gap between germline ends came to 17 bases. The V gene's germline CDR1 is SQVTM and CDR2 ANQGSEA. The CDR3 spells CSAPGRQGYGYTF. The DNA of the CDR3 is TGCAGCGCTCCAGGAAGGCAGGGATATGGCTACACCTTC.

The chain links TRBV5-6 to TRBJ2-1; 7 bases map to TRBD1. Germline-derived CDR1 and CDR2 are SGHDT and YYEEEE. Trimming at V came to 4 bases and at J to 9 bases, leaving 7 bases not matched to a gene. The CDR3 is 13 residues long. CDR3 DNA: TGTGCCAGCAGCCTGGGGACAGCCCGTGAGCAGTTCTTC. Residues: CASSLGTAREQFF.

In regard to this clonotype: A much larger clonotype is one base distant, so this may be a read error. Here the CDR3 reads CASSLNSGDSYEQCF. The CDR3 bases are TGCGCCAGCAGCCTGAATTCAGGGGACTCCTACGAGCAGTGCTTC. The genes are TRBV5-1 and TRBJ2-7; either TRBD1 or TRBD2 may supply D (6 bases each). Germline CDR1 is SGHRS and CDR2 is YFSETQ. The CDR3 is 15 amino acids.